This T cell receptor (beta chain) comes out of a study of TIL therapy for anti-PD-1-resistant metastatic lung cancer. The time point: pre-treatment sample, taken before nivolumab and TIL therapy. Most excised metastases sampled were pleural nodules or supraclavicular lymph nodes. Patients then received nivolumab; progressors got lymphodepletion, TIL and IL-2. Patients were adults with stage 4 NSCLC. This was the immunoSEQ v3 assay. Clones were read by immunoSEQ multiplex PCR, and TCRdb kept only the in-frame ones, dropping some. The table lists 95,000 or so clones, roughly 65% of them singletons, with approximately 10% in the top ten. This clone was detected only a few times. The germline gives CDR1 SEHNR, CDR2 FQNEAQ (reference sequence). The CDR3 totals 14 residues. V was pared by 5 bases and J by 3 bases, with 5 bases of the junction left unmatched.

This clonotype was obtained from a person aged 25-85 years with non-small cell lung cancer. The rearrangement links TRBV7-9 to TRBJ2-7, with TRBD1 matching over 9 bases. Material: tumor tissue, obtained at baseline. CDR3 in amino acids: CASSHDRGFYEQYF. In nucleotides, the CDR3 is TGTGCCAGCAGCCATGACAGGGGGTTCTACGAGCAGTACTTC.